Below, one T cell receptor beta chain is given with its context. V trimming: 2 bases; J trimming: 2 bases; junction bases outside the gene matches: 16. There are 20 residues in the CDR3. The germline CDR1 and CDR2 sequences are MNHEY and SVGEGT. These data originate in a study of blood T cell repertoires in COVID-19. Study as a whole: From T cells, B-cell-depleted T cells, or PBMCs came the material, which was cDNA or gDNA.

Original processing methods: How many nucleated cells were present was estimated from reference gene primer amplification. Method: immunoSEQ multiplex PCR; TCRdb's copy keeps in-frame clones and lacks some. V, J and clone size are taken as reported in that table, and D and trimming were inferred from the DNA itself. The sample lists about 41,000 clones, about 86% seen once, with around two fifths in the top ten. This chain links TRBV6-2 or TRBV6-3 with TRBJ1-5, with 9 bases that match TRBD1. Sequenced sample: peripheral blood. The TCR comes from a woman aged 80 or over with active or convalescent COVID-19. The CDR3 nucleotides are TGTGCCAGCAGTTACACGAGAGACAGGGGGGCCACCAGGGGCAATCAGCCCCAGCATTTT. Translated: CASSYTRDRGATRGNQPQHF.